One sample yielded the 9 T cell receptor beta chains listed below, sequenced in a study of regulatory T cells in long-lasting Graves disease. Noted time point: persistent/refractory GD, antithyroid drugs over 5 years with positive TRAb. RNA isolated from PBMCs was used to make the TCR library. Arm-PCR with iRepertoire HTBI primers amplified the CDR3 regions for these TCR beta libraries. TCRdb reprocessed the multiplex PCR reads via MiXCR and lists one record per CDR3 protein. The top ten hold around 7% of the sample, which has around 450,000 distinct CDR3 sequences, roughly 21% seen once. Sample: peripheral blood mononuclear cells (PBMCs), taken when the disease was refractory, from a patient treated with antithyroid drugs. The receptors shown here come from a female donor with Graves disease.

There are many counts of this clonotype. The chain recombines TRBV6-1 with TRBJ2-5, with 9 nucleotides matching TRBD2. The CDR3 is 15 residues long. The V segment lost 5 bases and the J segment 2 bases; nucleotides outside the gene matches: 6. CDR1 and CDR2 from the germline V gene are MNHNS and SASEGT. The CDR3 reads CASSHGGLAQETQYF. The CDR3 nucleotides read TGTGCCAGCAGTCACGGGGGACTAGCACAAGAGACCCAGTACTTC.

This clonotype was detected a few times. The chain carries TRBV12-3 or TRBV12-4 and TRBJ2-7; either TRBD1 or TRBD2 may supply D (5 bases each). This CDR3 has 13 amino acids. V lost 7 bases to trimming and J lost 5 bases, with 15 bases between them. CDR3 bases: TGTGCCAGCAAGGTATGGGGGAGCGACGAGCAGTACTTC. Its protein product is CASKVWGSDEQYF.

V is TRBV2 and J is TRBJ1-4; D call uncertain. This CDR3 is 17 amino acids long. CDR1 and CDR2 from the germline V gene are SNHLY and FYNNEI. The germline V and J ends were trimmed by 4 bases and 8 bases, with 23 bases remaining between them. CDR3 amino acids: CASSGGRPSWVDEKLFF. The DNA for the CDR3 is TGTGCCAGCAGTGGCGGGAGGCCGAGTTGGGTTGACGAAAAACTGTTTTTT.

This clonotype was picked up many times. The genes are TRBV5-1 and TRBJ2-7; 8 nucleotides align to TRBD1. Germline V gene data show CDR1 as SGHRS and CDR2 as YFSETQ. The CDR3 is 16 amino acids. The V gene end was trimmed by 2 bases and the J gene end by 5 bases; junction bases not matched to a gene: 12. The CDR3, as DNA: TGCGCCAGCAGCTTCCCCTCCGGGACAGGATATAACGAGCAGTACTTC. Translated: CASSFPSGTGYNEQYF.

Written as DNA, the CDR3 is TGTGCCAGCAGTTCCGACGAAGAGACCCAGTACTTC. Translated: CASSSDEETQYF. The chain links TRBV27 to TRBJ2-5; D ambiguous. Trimming took 4 bases from V and 3 from J, leaving 6 bases between them. The CDR3 sequence is 12 residues long. The germline V gene encodes CDR1 MNHEY and CDR2 SMNVEV (reference sequence).

In DNA form, the CDR3 reads TGTGCCAGTAGAACTCCTACGGGAGGAGAAAACATTCAGTACTTC. Its protein product is CASRTPTGGENIQYF. This chain connects TRBV19 to TRBJ2-4; 7 bases agree with TRBD2. The CDR3 consists of 15 residues. V shed 6 bases, J shed 5 bases, and the junction held 10 bases outside the gene matches. Looked up from germline, CDR1 is LNHDA and CDR2 is SQIVND (reference sequence).

The gene calls are TRBV19 and TRBJ1-2, with unresolved D. Trimming stripped 5 bases from V and 3 bases from J, with 19 bases between. This CDR3 region has 16 residues. The germline gives CDR1 LNHDA, CDR2 SQIVND (reference sequence). This CDR3 is CASSPTSRARDYGYTF. The DNA for the CDR3 is TGTGCCAGTAGTCCGACGTCGCGGGCTCGGGACTATGGCTACACCTTC.

The chain links TRBV29-1 to TRBJ1-1; a possible D gene is TRBD1 (5 bases). The CDR3 consists of 16 residues. Between the trimmed V and J ends, which lost 3 bases and 5 bases, there was a span of 22 bases. Germline CDR1 reads SQVTM; CDR2 reads ANQGSEA. CDR3 in DNA: TGCAGCGTTGACAGTGGGGGAGGACAAGGAGTGACTGAAGCTTTCTTT. Its protein is CSVDSGGGQGVTEAFF.

This clonotype was counted ten times or more. The rearrangement uses TRBV27 and TRBJ1-6; TRBD1 matches 7 bases. Germline assignment: CDR1 MNHEY and CDR2 SMNVEV (reference sequence). This CDR3 contains 16 residues. After removal of 8 bases from V and 9 bases from J, the junction contained 16 bases not matched to a gene. The CDR3 sequence is CASSTLGTELASPLHF. CDR3 nucleotides: TGTGCCAGCTCAACTTTGGGGACAGAGTTGGCTTCACCCCTCCACTTT.